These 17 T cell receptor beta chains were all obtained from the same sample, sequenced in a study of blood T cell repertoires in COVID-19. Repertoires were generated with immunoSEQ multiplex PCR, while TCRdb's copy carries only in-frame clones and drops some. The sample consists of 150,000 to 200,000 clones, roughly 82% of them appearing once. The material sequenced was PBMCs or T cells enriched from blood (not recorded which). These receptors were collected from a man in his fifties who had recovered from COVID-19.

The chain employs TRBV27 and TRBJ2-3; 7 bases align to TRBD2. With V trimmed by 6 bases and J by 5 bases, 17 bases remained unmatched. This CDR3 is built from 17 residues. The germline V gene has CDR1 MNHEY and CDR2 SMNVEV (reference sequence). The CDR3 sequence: CASRRKGAGGGGDTQYF. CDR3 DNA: TGTGCCAGCAGACGAAAAGGAGCCGGAGGCGGGGGAGATACGCAGTATTTT.

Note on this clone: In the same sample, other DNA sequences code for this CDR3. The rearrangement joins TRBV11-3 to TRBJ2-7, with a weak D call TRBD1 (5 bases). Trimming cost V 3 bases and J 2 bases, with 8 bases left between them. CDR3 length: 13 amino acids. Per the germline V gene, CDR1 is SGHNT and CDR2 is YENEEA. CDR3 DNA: TGTGCCAGCAGCTTCGGCAGGGCCTACGAGCAGTACTTC. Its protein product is CASSFGRAYEQYF.

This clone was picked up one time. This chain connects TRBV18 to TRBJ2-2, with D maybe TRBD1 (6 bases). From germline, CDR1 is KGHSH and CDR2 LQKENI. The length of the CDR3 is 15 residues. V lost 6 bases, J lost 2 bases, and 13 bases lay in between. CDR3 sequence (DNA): TGTGCCAGCTCTCCCCTGGACAGAAACACCGGGGAGCTGTTTTTT. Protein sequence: CASSPLDRNTGELFF.

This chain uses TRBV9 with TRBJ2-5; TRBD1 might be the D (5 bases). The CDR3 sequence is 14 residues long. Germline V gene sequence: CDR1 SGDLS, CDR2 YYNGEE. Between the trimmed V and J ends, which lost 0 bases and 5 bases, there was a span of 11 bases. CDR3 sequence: CASSVGQGRETQYF. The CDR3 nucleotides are TGTGCCAGCAGCGTAGGGCAGGGAAGGGAGACCCAGTACTTC.

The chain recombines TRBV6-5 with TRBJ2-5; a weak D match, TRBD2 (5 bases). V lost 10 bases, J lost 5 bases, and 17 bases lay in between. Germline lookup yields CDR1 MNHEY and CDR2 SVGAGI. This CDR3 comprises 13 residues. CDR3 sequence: CATSVRVRETQYF. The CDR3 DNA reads TGTGCCACCAGCGTGAGGGTTCGCGAGACCCAGTACTTC.

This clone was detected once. The CDR3 region has the DNA TGTGCCAGCAGCCCCGGACTAGCTGCTAACACAGATACGCAGTATTTT. Translated, it gives CASSPGLAANTDTQYF. The chain carries TRBV7-9 and TRBJ2-3, with TRBD2 matching 8 bases. The V segment lost 5 bases and the J segment 2 bases; nucleotides outside the gene matches: 9. This CDR3 is built from 16 residues. Germline V gives CDR1 SEHNR, CDR2 FQNEAQ (reference sequence).

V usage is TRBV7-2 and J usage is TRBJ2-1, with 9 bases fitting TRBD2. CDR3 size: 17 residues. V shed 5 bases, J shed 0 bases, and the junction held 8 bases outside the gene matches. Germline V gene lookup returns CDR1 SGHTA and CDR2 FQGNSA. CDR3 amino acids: CASSPNSGGSSYNEQFF. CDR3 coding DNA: TGTGCCAGCAGCCCAAATAGCGGGGGAAGCTCCTACAATGAGCAGTTCTTC.

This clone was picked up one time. The CDR3 DNA is TGTGCCAGCTCACTCGACAGGCTTTACGAGCAGTACTTC. It specifies CASSLDRLYEQYF. The chain uses TRBV18 and TRBJ2-7; TRBD1 might be the D (6 bases). CDR1 and CDR2 from the germline V gene are KGHSH and LQKENI. The V end was cut by 4 bases, the J end by 4 bases, with 11 bases between. The CDR3 has 13 amino acids. Together with reference TRBV18 and TRBJ2-7, the CDR3 gives the full variable domain: NAGVMQNPRHLVRRRGQEARLRCSPMKGHSHVYWYRQLPEEGLKFMVYLQKENIIDESGMPKERFSAEFPKEGPSILRIQQVVRGDSAAYFCASSLDRLYEQYFGPGTRLTVT.

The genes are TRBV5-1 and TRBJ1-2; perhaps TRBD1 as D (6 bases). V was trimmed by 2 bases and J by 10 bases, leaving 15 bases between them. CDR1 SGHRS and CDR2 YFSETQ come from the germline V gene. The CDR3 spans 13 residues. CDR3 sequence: CASSLEGEGVYTF. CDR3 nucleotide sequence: TGCGCCAGCAGCTTAGAAGGGGAGGGGGTCTACACCTTC.

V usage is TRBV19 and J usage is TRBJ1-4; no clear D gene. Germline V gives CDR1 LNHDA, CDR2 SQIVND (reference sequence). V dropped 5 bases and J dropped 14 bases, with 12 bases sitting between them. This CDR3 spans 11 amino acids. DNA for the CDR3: TGTGCCAGTAGTCGGGGAATCGAGCTGTTTTTT. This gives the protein CASSRGIELFF.

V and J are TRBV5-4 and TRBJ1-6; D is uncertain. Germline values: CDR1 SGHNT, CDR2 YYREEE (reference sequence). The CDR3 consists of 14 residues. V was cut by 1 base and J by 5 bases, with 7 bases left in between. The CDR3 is CASSLSRDNSPLHF. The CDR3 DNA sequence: TGTGCCAGCAGCTTGTCTAGAGATAATTCACCCCTCCACTTT.

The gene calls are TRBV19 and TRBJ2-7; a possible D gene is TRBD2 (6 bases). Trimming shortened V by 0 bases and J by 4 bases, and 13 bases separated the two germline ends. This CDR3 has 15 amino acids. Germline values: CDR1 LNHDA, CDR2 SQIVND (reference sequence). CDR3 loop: CASSIDFGGRYEQYF. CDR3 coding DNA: TGTGCCAGTAGTATAGATTTCGGGGGTCGATACGAGCAGTACTTC.

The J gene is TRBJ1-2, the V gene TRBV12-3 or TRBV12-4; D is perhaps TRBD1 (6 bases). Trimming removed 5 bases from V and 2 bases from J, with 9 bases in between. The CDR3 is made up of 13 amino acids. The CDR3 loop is CASSVGQNYGYTF. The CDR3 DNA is TGTGCCAGCAGTGTAGGACAGAACTATGGCTACACCTTC.

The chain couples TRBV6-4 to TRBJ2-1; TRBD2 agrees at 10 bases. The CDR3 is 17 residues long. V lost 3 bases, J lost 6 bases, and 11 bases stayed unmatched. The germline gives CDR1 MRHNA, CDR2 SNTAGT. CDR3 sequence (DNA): TGTGCCAGCAGTGAGACCCTAGGAGCGGGAGGGATCAATGAGCAGTTCTTC. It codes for CASSETLGAGGINEQFF.

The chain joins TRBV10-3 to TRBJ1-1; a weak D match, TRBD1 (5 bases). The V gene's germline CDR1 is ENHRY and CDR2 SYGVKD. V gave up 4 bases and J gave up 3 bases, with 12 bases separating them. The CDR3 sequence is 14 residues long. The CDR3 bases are TGTGCCATCAGTGTGGGGCGTTTGGACACTGAAGCTTTCTTT. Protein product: CAISVGRLDTEAFF.

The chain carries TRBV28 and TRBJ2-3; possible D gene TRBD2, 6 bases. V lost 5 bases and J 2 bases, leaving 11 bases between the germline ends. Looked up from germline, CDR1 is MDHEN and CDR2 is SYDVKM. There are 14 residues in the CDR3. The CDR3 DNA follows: TGTGCCAGCAGTACCCGGGACTTCACAGATACGCAGTATTTT. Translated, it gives CASSTRDFTDTQYF.

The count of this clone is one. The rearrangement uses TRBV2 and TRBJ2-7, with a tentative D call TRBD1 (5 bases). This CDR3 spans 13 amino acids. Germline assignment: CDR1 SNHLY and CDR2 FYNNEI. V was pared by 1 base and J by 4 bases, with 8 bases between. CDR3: CASSEGQMYEQYF. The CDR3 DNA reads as TGTGCCAGCAGTGAAGGACAGATGTACGAGCAGTACTTC.